This T cell receptor (beta chain) stems from a study of cytomegalovirus exposure and HLA in healthy donors. The CDR3 extends over 12 amino acids. Germline assignment: CDR1 SGHNT and CDR2 YYREEE (reference sequence). The ends were cut back, 10 bases at V and 2 bases at J, with 12 bases in the middle. PCR involved 60 Vbeta and 13 Jbeta primers. Here immunoSEQ multiplex PCR was the method, and the copy in TCRdb shows in-frame clones only, minus some. Here the sample spans 150,000 or so clones, approximately 80% being singletons. The TCR comes from a woman aged 18 to 35 in good health and CMV-seronegative. This sequence joins TRBV5-4 and TRBJ2-5; D is possibly TRBD2 (5 bases). Sample: PBMCs. The CDR3 sequence: CACSRTQETQYF. The CDR3 coding sequence is TGTGCCTGCTCGCGGACTCAAGAGACCCAGTACTTC.